This T cell receptor (beta chain) was identified during a study of multiple sclerosis patients with progressive multifocal leukoencephalopathy. Every PCR reaction included synthetic inline CDR3 controls for all V-J pairings. Sequencing used immunoSEQ multiplex PCR; TCRdb keeps in-frame clones, though not all of them. The sample comprises roughly 32,000 clones, 87% of which are singletons, and 5.7% rests with the top ten. The time point was: time of PML onset. Germline loops: CDR1 SGDLS, CDR2 YYNGEE. The CDR3 consists of 13 residues. Unmatched junction bases numbered 4, after V lost 2 bases and J lost 7 bases.

The receptor's source is a woman aged 40-49 years with progressive multifocal leukoencephalopathy. The V and J genes are TRBV9 and TRBJ1-1; the match to TRBD1 covers 8 bases. This material consisted of PBMCs, taken from a patient treated with natalizumab. The CDR3 protein is CASSVPGTGEAFF. CDR3 nucleotides: TGTGCCAGCAGCGTTCCCGGGACAGGTGAAGCTTTCTTT.